A selection of T cell receptor beta chains follows, all from one sample in a study of CD8+ T cells in alopecia areata. The table came from immunoSEQ multiplex PCR; TCRdb's copy has only in-frame clones and leaves some out. This sample has 200,000 to 250,000 clones, with approximately 67% found just once. Here the sequenced sample was CD4+ T cells sorted from blood, taken at week 44, from a patient treated with tofacitinib. The receptors shown here come from a human donor with alopecia areata. Both conserved end residues are part of each CDR3. D genes are given only for firm matches. A row's size may be missing; if present it is once, few, many or a size class.

v_gene	d_gene	abundance	j_gene	CDR3aa	CDR3nt
TRBV9	TRBD1	NA	TRBJ2-2	CASSVGGQGPPNTGELFF	TGTGCCAGCAGCGTAGGGGGACAGGGGCCCCCGAACACCGGGGAGCTGTTTTTT
TRBV7-2	TRBD2	NA	TRBJ2-3	CASRSGLAGTDTQYF	TGTGCCAGCAGGTCGGGACTAGCGGGAACAGATACGCAGTATTTT
TRBV29-1	NA	NA	TRBJ2-5	CSGRQVPYQETQYF	TGCAGCGGCAGACAGGTCCCGTACCAAGAGACCCAGTACTTC
TRBV29-1	TRBD2	many	TRBJ2-5	CSVTGQRGGSQETQYF	TGCAGCGTGACCGGCCAGCGGGGGGGGAGCCAAGAGACCCAGTACTTC
TRBV12-2	NA	NA	TRBJ1-2	CASRFPGVSNYGYTF	TGTGCAAGTCGCTTCCCAGGGGTTTCCAACTATGGCTACACCTTC
TRBV4-3	TRBD1	NA	TRBJ1-6	CASSQDKTGWTSPLHF	TGCGCCAGCAGCCAAGACAAGACAGGGTGGACTTCACCCCTCCACTTT
TRBV11-2	NA	NA	TRBJ1-2	CASSDLVPSNYGYTF	TGTGCCAGCAGCGACCTCGTACCGTCTAACTATGGCTACACCTTC
TRBV7-8	NA	NA	TRBJ1-1	CASSLSQGPEAFF	TGTGCCAGCAGCTTAAGTCAGGGGCCTGAAGCTTTCTTT
TRBV23-1	TRBD1	NA	TRBJ1-5	CASTRTGAGQPQHF	TGCGCCAGCACTAGGACAGGGGCGGGTCAGCCCCAGCATTTT
TRBV7-3	NA	few	TRBJ1-1	CASSLSGGTEAFF	TGTGCCAGCAGCTTAAGCGGGGGAACTGAAGCTTTCTTT
TRBV4-3	TRBD1	once	TRBJ2-7	CASSQSGQDEQYF	TGCGCCAGCAGCCAATCCGGACAGGACGAGCAGTACTTC
TRBV29-1	NA	NA	TRBJ1-1	CSVEHRQQGEAFF	TGCAGCGTTGAACACCGCCAACAGGGTGAAGCTTTCTTT
TRBV5-1	TRBD1	NA	TRBJ2-2	CASSVDRDHTGELFF	TGCGCCAGCAGCGTGGACAGGGACCACACCGGGGAGCTGTTTTTT
TRBV2	TRBD2	NA	TRBJ2-5	CASRPRPGLAVETQYF	TGTGCCAGCCGACCCCGCCCGGGACTAGCTGTAGAGACCCAGTACTTC
TRBV9	NA	NA	TRBJ2-1	CASSNQGVGLSYNEQFF	TGTGCCAGCAGCAACCAGGGCGTGGGGCTCTCCTACAATGAGCAGTTCTTC
TRBV7-3	NA	NA	TRBJ2-1	CASSLTVRPYNEQFF	TGTGCCAGCAGCTTAACGGTGCGGCCCTACAATGAGCAGTTCTTC
TRBV29-1	NA	NA	TRBJ1-1	CSVMKGTGTEAFF	TGCAGCGTTATGAAGGGTACGGGCACTGAAGCTTTCTTT
TRBV5-4	NA	NA	TRBJ1-2	CASSLERAYGYTF	TGTGCCAGCAGCTTGGAGAGGGCCTATGGCTACACCTTC
TRBV29-1	TRBD2	NA	TRBJ2-3	CSGTSVDTQYF	TGCAGCGGGACTAGCGTTGATACGCAGTATTTT
TRBV30	NA	NA	TRBJ1-4	CAWSVRVRKEKLFF	TGTGCCTGGAGTGTACGGGTTCGGAAGGAAAAACTGTTTTTT
TRBV2	NA	NA	TRBJ2-5	CASSGEVQETQYF	TGTGCCAGCAGTGGGGAGGTTCAAGAGACCCAGTACTTC